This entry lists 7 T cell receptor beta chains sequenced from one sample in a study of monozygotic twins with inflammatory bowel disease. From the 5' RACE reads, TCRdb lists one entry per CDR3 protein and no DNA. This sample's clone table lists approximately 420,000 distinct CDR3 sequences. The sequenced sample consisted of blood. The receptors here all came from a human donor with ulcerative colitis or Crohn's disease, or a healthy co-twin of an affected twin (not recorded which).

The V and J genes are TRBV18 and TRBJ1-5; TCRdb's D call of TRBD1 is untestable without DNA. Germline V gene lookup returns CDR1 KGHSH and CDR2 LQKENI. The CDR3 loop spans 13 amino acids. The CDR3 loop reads CASSPQGQQPQHF.

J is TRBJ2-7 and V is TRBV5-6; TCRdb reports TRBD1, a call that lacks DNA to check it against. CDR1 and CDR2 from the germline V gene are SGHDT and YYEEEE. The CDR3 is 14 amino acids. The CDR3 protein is CASSFPGTGAEQYF.

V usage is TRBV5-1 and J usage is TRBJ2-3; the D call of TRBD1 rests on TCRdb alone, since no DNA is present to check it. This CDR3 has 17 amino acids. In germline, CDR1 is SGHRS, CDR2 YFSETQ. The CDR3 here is CASSPLPGRLVPDTQYF.

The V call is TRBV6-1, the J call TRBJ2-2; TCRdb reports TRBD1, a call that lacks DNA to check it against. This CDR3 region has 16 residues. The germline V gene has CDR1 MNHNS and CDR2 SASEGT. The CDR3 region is CASRKATGAVTGELFF.

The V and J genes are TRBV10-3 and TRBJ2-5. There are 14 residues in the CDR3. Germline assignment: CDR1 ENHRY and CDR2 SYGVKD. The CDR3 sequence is CAISESRGQETQYF.

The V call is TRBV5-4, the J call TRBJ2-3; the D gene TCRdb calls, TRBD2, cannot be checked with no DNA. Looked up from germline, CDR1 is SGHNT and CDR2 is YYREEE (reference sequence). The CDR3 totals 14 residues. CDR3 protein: CASSSSGEADTQYF.

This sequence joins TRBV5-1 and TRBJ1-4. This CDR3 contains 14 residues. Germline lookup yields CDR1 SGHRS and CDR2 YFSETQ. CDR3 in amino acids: CASSLGQDNEKLFF. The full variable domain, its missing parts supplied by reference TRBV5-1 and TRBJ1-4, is KAGVTQTPRYLIKTRGQQVTLSCSPISGHRSVSWYQQTPGQGLQFLFEYFSETQRNKGNFPGRFSGRQFSNSRSEMNVSTLELGDSALYLCASSLGQDNEKLFFGSGTQLSVL.